A single sample is the source of the 22 T cell receptor beta chains below, sequenced in a study of T cell repertoires in cytomegalovirus infection. For these receptors, no antigen is known. TCRdb passed the reads through MiXCR, listing each CDR3 protein once. There are more than 250,000 distinct CDR3 sequences in the sample; around 25% occur only once, and approximately 12% lies in the top ten. This material consisted of cultured PBMCs, taken from culture after CMV antigen stimulation. The receptors come from a human donor in good health (CMV status not recorded). Some clones in this sample may be carry-over from other donors' samples.

This clonotype was picked up a small number of times. The chain is built from TRBV10-1 and TRBJ2-2, with 7 bases fitting TRBD1. V gave up 5 bases and J gave up 6 bases; unmatched junction bases: 12. Germline CDR1 WNHNN, CDR2 SYGVQD (reference sequence). CDR3 size: 16 residues. In DNA form, the CDR3 reads TGCGCCAGCAGTCCCTCCGGGACAGTTCGGGCCGGGGAGCTGTTTTTT. Amino acids: CASSPSGTVRAGELFF.

This clonotype was counted a few times. This sequence joins TRBV2 and TRBJ2-4, with 10 nucleotides matching TRBD2. The V gene end was trimmed by 7 bases and the J gene end by 2 bases; junction bases not matched to a gene: 8. CDR1 is SNHLY and CDR2 is FYNNEI in the germline V gene. The length of the CDR3 is 16 residues. The CDR3: CASTSLAGAPKNIQYF. The DNA for the CDR3 is TGTGCCAGCACCTCTCTAGCGGGAGCGCCCAAAAACATTCAGTACTTC.

The sample holds a few counts of this clonotype. The V and J genes are TRBV28 and TRBJ2-7; D remains unclear. This CDR3 contains 12 residues. V was shortened by 4 bases and J by 3 bases, with 7 bases between the two germline ends. CDR1 MDHEN and CDR2 SYDVKM come from the germline V gene. The CDR3 loop reads CASSSTLYEQYV. The DNA for the CDR3 is TGTGCCAGCAGTTCGACCCTCTACGAGCAGTACGTC.

CDR3 sequence (DNA): TGTGCCACCGCGGACAGACGTCAAGAGACCCAGTACTTC. Protein: CATADRRQETQYF. The chain is built from TRBV24-1 and TRBJ2-5; D may be TRBD1 (6 bases). Germline CDR1 KGHDR, CDR2 SFDVKD. The CDR3 is made up of 13 amino acids. The V end was cut by 9 bases, the J end by 2 bases, with 12 bases between.

This clonotype occurred a few times. The chain carries TRBV12-3 or TRBV12-4 and TRBJ2-7; D perhaps matches TRBD1 (6 bases). Trimming stripped 3 bases from V and 5 bases from J, with 11 bases between. CDR3 length: 13 residues. As DNA, the CDR3 is TGTGCCAGCAGTTTTCAGGGGCTAAACGAGCAGTACTTC. It codes for CASSFQGLNEQYF.

This clonotype has more than one count but fewer than ten. The chain links TRBV20-1 to TRBJ2-1, with no clear D. Trimming removed 1 base at V and 8 bases at J, with 6 bases between. The germline CDR1 and CDR2 sequences are DFQATT and SNEGSKA (reference sequence). This CDR3 has 11 residues. The CDR3 spells CSARVIDEQFF. CDR3 bases: TGCAGTGCTAGAGTGATTGATGAGCAGTTCTTC.

The CDR3 region has the DNA TGTGCCAGCAGCTTGGACACTCGCTCCTACGAGCAGTACTTC. It encodes CASSLDTRSYEQYF. The rearrangement joins TRBV11-3 to TRBJ2-7; D is perhaps TRBD1 (5 bases). The CDR3 loop spans 14 amino acids. Trimming pared 3 bases from V and 0 bases from J, leaving 9 bases between. Germline V gene lookup returns CDR1 SGHNT and CDR2 YENEEA.

This chain uses TRBV7-8 with TRBJ2-7; D gene ambiguous. The CDR3 runs 15 residues. The germline V gene encodes CDR1 SGHVS and CDR2 FQNEAQ. Trimming removed 1 base at V and 1 base at J, with 11 bases between. The CDR3 DNA follows: TGTGCCAGCAGCTTAGGGGTAGCACAATCCTACGAGCAGTACTTC. It codes for CASSLGVAQSYEQYF. Full variable domain (remainder filled in from reference TRBV7-8 and TRBJ2-7): GAGVSQSPRYKVAKRGQDVALRCDPISGHVSLFWYQQALGQGPEFLTYFQNEAQLDKSGLPSDRFFAERPEGSVSTLKIQRTQQEDSAVYLCASSLGVAQSYEQYFGPGTRLTVT.

This clonotype has at least ten counts. The J gene is TRBJ2-3, the V gene TRBV12-3 or TRBV12-4; maybe TRBD2 (7 bases). The CDR3 loop spans 15 amino acids. V was cut by 1 base and J by 4 bases, with 12 bases left in between. This CDR3 is CASSLGGRGADTQYF. CDR3 bases: TGTGCCAGCAGTTTAGGGGGGAGGGGGGCAGATACGCAGTATTTT.

This clonotype was seen only once. The chain is built from TRBV6-8 and TRBJ1-1, with TRBD1 as a possible D gene (6 bases). The CDR3 is made up of 13 amino acids. The germline V and J ends were trimmed by 8 bases and 10 bases, with 20 bases remaining between them. From germline, CDR1 is MNHGY and CDR2 SAAAGT. The CDR3 is CASGDRTVRTAFF. For the CDR3, the DNA is TGTGCCAGCGGGGATCGGACAGTCCGTACAGCTTTCTTT.

V is TRBV7-6 and J is TRBJ1-2, with D uncertain. The CDR3 length is 12 residues. Per the germline V gene, CDR1 is SGHVS and CDR2 is FNYEAQ. V was pared by 1 base and J by 6 bases, with 6 bases between. The CDR3 DNA follows: TGTGCCAGCAGCTTAGATGAGGATGGCTACACCTTC. Its protein is CASSLDEDGYTF.

In its sample, this clonotype was seen many times. This chain's CDR3 is CASSPDGVQPQHF. DNA of the CDR3: TGTGCCAGCAGCCCGGACGGGGTCCAGCCCCAGCATTTT. This rearrangement joins TRBV7-2 to TRBJ1-5; no clear D. Germline V gene data show CDR1 as SGHTA and CDR2 as FQGNSA. The V and J ends lost 5 bases and 7 bases respectively, with 12 bases between them. The CDR3 sequence is 13 residues long.

This rearrangement joins TRBV25-1 to TRBJ2-1; D unresolved. The V end was cut by 4 bases, the J end by 9 bases, with 7 bases between. The CDR3 runs 11 residues. From germline, CDR1 is MGHDK and CDR2 SYGVNS. CDR3 coding DNA: TGTGCCAGCAGTGCCGTGGGTGAGCAGTTCTTC. Its protein product is CASSAVGEQFF.

This clonotype was seen a handful of times. The rearrangement links TRBV7-2 to TRBJ1-2, with D perhaps matching TRBD1 (5 bases). V lost 7 bases and J 8 bases, leaving 23 bases between the germline ends. Per germline, CDR1 SGHTA and CDR2 FQGNSA. The CDR3 sequence is 15 residues long. CDR3 amino acids: CASKRGEGTAIGYTF. The DNA for the CDR3 is TGTGCCAGCAAACGGGGCGAGGGAACGGCTATAGGCTACACCTTC.

The table lists this clonotype with a few counts. The chain joins TRBV7-9 to TRBJ1-1; D ambiguous. Germline V CDR1 and CDR2: SEHNR, FQNEAQ (reference sequence). The CDR3 runs to 13 residues. Between the trimmed V and J ends, which lost 2 bases and 4 bases, there was a span of 8 bases. The CDR3 sequence is CASSLTDLTEAFF. Written as DNA, the CDR3 is TGTGCCAGCAGCTTAACAGATCTCACTGAAGCTTTCTTT.

This clonotype has a handful of counts. The V gene is TRBV5-1, the J gene TRBJ2-3; TRBD2 matches at 12 bases. Germline V gene lookup returns CDR1 SGHRS and CDR2 YFSETQ. The junction had 19 bases not matched to a gene; V was cut back by 4 bases and J by 4 bases. The CDR3 is 20 amino acids. CDR3 sequence (DNA): TGCGCCAGCAGCGTCGGACTAGCGGGAATTGCCCCAGTGGTATCAGATACGCAGTATTTT. It specifies CASSVGLAGIAPVVSDTQYF.

In this sample, this clonotype turned up a few times. The chain recombines TRBV2 with TRBJ1-6; the match to TRBD1 covers 7 bases. This CDR3 comprises 15 residues. Germline CDR1 is SNHLY and CDR2 is FYNNEI. Germline trimming cut 6 bases from V and 0 bases from J; bases unmatched to any gene: 2. The CDR3 here is CASRGQSSYNSPLHF. DNA of the CDR3: TGTGCCAGCAGGGGACAGAGCTCCTATAATTCACCCCTCCACTTT. The whole variable domain, filled in from reference TRBV2 and TRBJ1-6, reads EPEVTQTPSHQVTQMGQEVILRCVPISNHLYFYWYRQILGQKVEFLVSFYNNEISEKSEIFDDQFSVERPDGSNFTLKIRSTKLEDSAMYFCASRGQSSYNSPLHFGNGTRLTVT.

At least ten counts were recorded for this clonotype. The V gene is TRBV4-3, the J gene TRBJ2-2; a weak D match, TRBD2 (7 bases). CDR3 length: 16 amino acids. Germline CDR1 LGHNA, CDR2 YSLEER. V was pared by 3 bases and J by 6 bases, with 17 bases between. This CDR3 reads CASSHGLGGAAGELFF. The CDR3 bases are TGCGCCAGCAGCCATGGGCTGGGGGGGGCGGCCGGGGAGCTGTTTTTT.

V usage is TRBV11-3 and J usage is TRBJ2-1; either TRBD1 or TRBD2 may supply D (5 bases each). The CDR3 spans 16 residues. V was trimmed by 0 bases and J by 10 bases, leaving 19 bases between them. Germline values: CDR1 SGHNT, CDR2 YENEEA. Here the CDR3 DNA reads TGTGCCAGCAGCTTAGATCCCCTCCGGGGCCTCCTAGAGCAGTTCTTC. Its translation: CASSLDPLRGLLEQFF.

The chain uses TRBV5-1 and TRBJ2-3; D gene ambiguous. Germline lookup yields CDR1 SGHRS and CDR2 YFSETQ. Deletions cut 0 bases from V and 3 bases from J, with 11 bases between. The CDR3 is made up of 15 amino acids. CDR3 amino acids: CASSLGVGITDTQYF. The CDR3 coding sequence is TGCGCCAGCAGCTTGGGCGTTGGGATTACAGATACGCAGTATTTT.

Only a few counts were recorded for this clonotype. The chain recombines TRBV9 with TRBJ2-5, with TRBD2 matching 16 bases. The ends lost 3 bases at V and 5 bases at J; junction bases unmatched: 7. CDR3 length: 17 residues. Germline lookup yields CDR1 SGDLS and CDR2 YYNGEE. The CDR3 region is CASSAGTSGRAEETQYF. CDR3 DNA sequence: TGTGCCAGCAGCGCCGGGACTAGCGGGAGGGCCGAGGAGACCCAGTACTTC.

This clonotype was seen at least ten times. The CDR3 spells CASSLSGANEQFF. CDR3 nucleotides: TGTGCCAGCAGCTTATCGGGAGCGAATGAGCAGTTCTTC. This chain connects TRBV7-3 to TRBJ2-1; D may be TRBD2 (6 bases). Germline CDR1 reads SGHTA; CDR2 reads FQGTGA. The ends were cut back, 2 bases at V and 7 bases at J, with 9 bases in the middle. This CDR3 has 13 amino acids. Full variable domain (outside the CDR3, taken from reference TRBV7-3 and TRBJ2-1): GAGVSQTPSNKVTEKGKYVELRCDPISGHTALYWYRQSLGQGPEFLIYFQGTGAADDSGLPNDRFFAVRPEGSVSTLKIQRTERGDSAVYLCASSLSGANEQFFGPGTRLTVL.